The 12 T cell receptor beta chains reported below all come from one sample, sequenced in a study of T cells in women clearing cervical HPV infection. Sequencing used immunoSEQ multiplex PCR; TCRdb keeps in-frame clones, though not all of them. The table gives 14,000 or so clones; the top ten clones make up 6% to 9% of it. Sequenced material: blood buffy coat. Receptor source: a woman between 18 and 69 years old with a cervical HPV16 infection that either progressed to CIN3+ or cleared (not recorded which).

Of note for this clone: The read falls 3 residues short of the CDR3 end, and the missing part is taken from the germline J gene. The genes are TRBV28 and TRBJ2-7, with 11 bases matching TRBD2. This CDR3 is built from 18 residues. CDR1 and CDR2 from the germline V gene are MDHEN and SYDVKM. J lost 6 bases, V lost 5 bases, and 18 bases had no gene match. CDR3 DNA (partial): TGTGCCAGCAGTGTTACTAGCGGGAGTGCCCGGTTCCCCCTCGAG. Amino acid sequence: CASSVTSGSARFPLE. The entire CDR3 is CASSVTSGSARFPLEQYF.

On this clone itself: The read ends 3 residues before the CDR3 terminus; that terminus is restored from the germline J gene. The rearrangement links TRBV7-9 to TRBJ2-2; D is unclear. The germline V gene encodes CDR1 SEHNR and CDR2 FQNEAQ (reference sequence). The CDR3 is 15 residues long. CDR3 region: CASSLAGRSNEKLFF. CDR3 DNA (partial): TGTGCCAGCAGCTTAGCAGGCAGGTCTAATGAAAAG.

To note about this clone: The read comes to an end 3 residues before the CDR3 does, leaving the germline J gene to fill in the end. The genes are TRBV7-9 and TRBJ1-4; D call uncertain. V was pared by 1 base and J by 0 bases, with 6 bases between. Germline V gives CDR1 SEHNR, CDR2 FQNEAQ (reference sequence). The CDR3 spans 15 residues. This CDR3 is CASSLGSATNEKLFF. CDR3 DNA (partial): TGTGCCAGCAGCTTAGGTTCTGCAACTAATGAAAAA.

Turning to this clone: The read halts 3 residues ahead of the CDR3 end, with the missing end drawn from the germline J gene. The chain recombines TRBV27 with TRBJ2-7, with D maybe TRBD1 (5 bases). The CDR3 length is 13 residues. Trimming cost V 5 bases and J 4 bases, with 12 bases left between them. CDR1 is MNHEY, CDR2 SMNVEV, per germline (reference sequence). CDR3 sequence: CASSPRQPYEQYF. The CDR3 DNA, read in part, is TGTGCCAGCAGTCCTCGACAGCCTTACGAG.

Notes on this clone: The CDR3 end lies 3 residues beyond the end of the read and is filled in from the germline J gene. The gene calls are TRBV6-1 and TRBJ1-2, with D possibly matching TRBD1 (5 bases). Germline-derived CDR1 and CDR2 are MNHNS and SASEGT. The CDR3 is 14 residues long. The sequenced CDR3 bases are TGTGCCAGCAGTGAAGAACAGGCCTCACACGAC. Protein product: CASSEEQASHD. The whole CDR3 sequence is CASSEEQASHDYTF.

Remarks on this clone: With the read ending 3 residues before the CDR3 end, the germline J gene is used to fill in that end. The chain joins TRBV20-1 to TRBJ2-1; 12 bases match TRBD2. Losses at the gene ends were 6 bases for V and 8 bases for J; bases not matched to a gene: 14. Germline CDR1 reads DFQATT; CDR2 reads SNEGSKA (reference sequence). The CDR3 is made up of 16 amino acids. Incomplete CDR3 DNA: TGCAGTGCCCCCGGGACTAGCGGGTCAGGCACGGATGAG. Its translation is CSAPGTSGSGTDE. The entire CDR3 protein is CSAPGTSGSGTDEQFF.

Note on this clone: The read comes to an end 3 residues before the CDR3 does, leaving the germline J gene to fill in the end. V and J are TRBV20-1 and TRBJ1-5, with TRBD1 as a possible D gene (5 bases). The V gene lost 4 bases and the J gene lost 5 bases, with 9 bases spanning the gap. Germline CDR1 reads DFQATT; CDR2 reads SNEGSKA (reference sequence). The CDR3 has 12 residues. The DNA read from the CDR3 is TGCAGTGCTATTAGAGGGGATCAGCCC. Residues: CSAIRGDQP. The full CDR3 protein is CSAIRGDQPQHF.

Details on this clone: Read data end 3 residues before the CDR3 end; the end is taken from the germline J gene. The chain combines TRBV18 with TRBJ2-4; D gene ambiguous. The CDR3 extends over 14 amino acids. Germline loops: CDR1 KGHSH, CDR2 LQKENI. V lost 5 bases to trimming and J lost 1 base, with 9 bases between them. The sequenced part of the CDR3 DNA is TGTGCCAGCTCATACGCCAGGGCCAAAAACATT. Encoded protein: CASSYARAKNI. The whole CDR3 protein is CASSYARAKNIQYF.

Worth noting for this clone: Read coverage stops 3 residues before the CDR3 terminus; the germline J gene supplies the remainder. The V call is TRBV20-1, the J call TRBJ2-5; 7 positions agree with TRBD2. Trimming removed 0 bases from V and 2 bases from J; junction bases left unmatched: 3. The CDR3 extends over 14 amino acids. Germline assignment: CDR1 DFQATT and CDR2 SNEGSKA (reference sequence). The CDR3 bases that were read are TGCAGTGCTAGAGAGCGGGGGACTCAAGAGACC. This sequence encodes CSARERGTQET. The CDR3 in its entirety is CSARERGTQETQYF.

For this clone: The read terminates 3 residues ahead of where the CDR3 ends, so the germline J gene completes it. The chain couples TRBV5-1 to TRBJ1-2; D possibly corresponds to TRBD1 (6 bases). V shed 4 bases and J shed 0 bases, with 13 bases lying between them. This CDR3 is built from 15 residues. Germline assignment: CDR1 SGHRS and CDR2 YFSETQ. The CDR3 protein is CASSPGHLSNYGYTF. The covered CDR3 bases are TGCGCCAGCAGCCCGGGACACCTTTCTAACTATGGC.

Comments on this clone: The sequence runs out 3 residues before the end of the CDR3; the remainder is reconstructed from the germline J gene. The V call is TRBV30, the J call TRBJ2-7; 8 nucleotides line up with TRBD1. Germline CDR1 is GTSNPN and CDR2 is SVGIG (reference sequence). After removal of 3 bases from V and 6 bases from J, the junction contained 16 bases not matched to a gene. CDR3 length: 16 residues. The chain's CDR3 is CAWRPDRGNSSVEQYF. CDR3 DNA (partial): TGTGCCTGGAGACCCGACAGGGGTAATTCTTCGGTCGAG.

As regards this clone: The read terminates 3 residues ahead of where the CDR3 ends, so the germline J gene completes it. V and J are TRBV18 and TRBJ2-5, with 9 bases identical to TRBD2. CDR1 is KGHSH and CDR2 is LQKENI in the germline V gene. CDR3 size: 14 residues. V lost 0 bases to trimming and J lost 5 bases; unmatched junction nucleotides: 1. The part of the CDR3 DNA that was read is TGTGCCAGCTCACCACCAGGACTAGCGGAGACC. It translates to CASSPPGLAET. The full CDR3 is CASSPPGLAETQYF.